This TCR beta chain was observed in a study of blood T cells in healthy people across ages. Findings of the study overall: Among T cells, TCR beta diversity per million cells dropped roughly linearly as age rose. More naive CD4+ cells and higher diversity marked long-lived donors relative to aged donors. Naive T cell percentage and TCR beta diversity correlated strongly. Unknown CMV status may confound age-related changes in expanded clones.

This clonotype was recorded only once. Its antigen is still unknown. This CDR3 is built from 14 residues. The junction had 8 bases not matched to a gene; V was cut back by 6 bases and J by 4 bases. The germline V gene has CDR1 LGHDT and CDR2 YNNKEL (reference sequence). Combining a sample-barcoded 5' primer with a J-beta primer mix, a second PCR ran for about 6 to 11 cycles. From the 5' RACE reads, TCRdb called clonotypes with MiXCR, one entry per CDR3 protein. The sample contains about 630,000 distinct CDR3 sequences, roughly 20% of which appear only once. This TCR derives from a man aged 65 to 85 in good health. The rearrangement uses TRBV3-1 and TRBJ1-1; 7 bases line up with TRBD1. What was sequenced was blood. The chain's CDR3 is CASRGGGAGTEAFF. The CDR3 region has the DNA TGTGCCAGCAGAGGAGGGGGCGCGGGCACTGAAGCTTTCTTT. Complete variable domain (other parts from reference TRBV3-1 and TRBJ1-1): DTAVSQTPKYLVTQMGNDKSIKCEQNLGHDTMYWYKQDSKKFLKIMFSYNNKELIINETVPNRFSPKSPDKAHLNLHINSLELGDSAVYFCASRGGGAGTEAFFGQGTRLTVV.